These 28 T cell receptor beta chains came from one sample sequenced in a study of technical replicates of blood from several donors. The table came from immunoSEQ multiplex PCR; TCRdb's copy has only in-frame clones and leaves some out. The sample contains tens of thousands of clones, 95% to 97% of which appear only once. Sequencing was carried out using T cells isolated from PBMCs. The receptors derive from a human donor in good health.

The CDR3 loop reads CASSLQISGANVLTF. The CDR3, as DNA: TGTGCCAGCAGTCTACAGATCTCTGGGGCCAACGTCCTGACTTTC. V gene TRBV27 combines with J gene TRBJ2-6; D remains unclear. Trimming cost V 5 bases and J 0 bases, with 8 bases left between them. The CDR3 length is 15 residues. The V gene's germline CDR1 is MNHEY and CDR2 SMNVEV (reference sequence). The full variable domain, completed using reference TRBV27 and TRBJ2-6, is EAQVTQNPRYLITVTGKKLTVTCSQNMNHEYMSWYRQDPGLGLRQIYYSMNVEVTDKGDVPEGYKVSRKEKRNFPLILESPSPNQTSLYFCASSLQISGANVLTFGAGSRLTVL.

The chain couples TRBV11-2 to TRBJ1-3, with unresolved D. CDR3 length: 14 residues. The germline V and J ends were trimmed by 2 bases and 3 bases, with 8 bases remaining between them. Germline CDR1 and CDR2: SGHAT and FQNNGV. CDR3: CASSLRRVGNTIYF. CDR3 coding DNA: TGTGCCAGCAGCTTACGGAGGGTTGGAAACACCATATATTTT.

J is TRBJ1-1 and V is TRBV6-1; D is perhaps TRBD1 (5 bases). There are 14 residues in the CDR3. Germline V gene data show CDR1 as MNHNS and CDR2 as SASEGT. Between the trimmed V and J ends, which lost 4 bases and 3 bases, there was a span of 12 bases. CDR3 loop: CASSGRVGYTEAFF. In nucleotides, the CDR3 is TGTGCCAGCAGTGGCAGGGTTGGGTACACTGAAGCTTTCTTT.

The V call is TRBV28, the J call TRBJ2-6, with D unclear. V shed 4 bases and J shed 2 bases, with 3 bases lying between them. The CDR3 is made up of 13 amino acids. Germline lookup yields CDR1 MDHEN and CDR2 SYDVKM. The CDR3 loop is CASSSAGANVLTF. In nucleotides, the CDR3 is TGTGCCAGCAGTTCGGCTGGGGCCAACGTCCTGACTTTC. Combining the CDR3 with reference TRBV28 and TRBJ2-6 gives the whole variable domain DVKVTQSSRYLVKRTGEKVFLECVQDMDHENMFWYRQDPGLGLRLIYFSYDVKMKEKGDIPEGYSVSREKKERFSLILESASTNQTSMYLCASSSAGANVLTFGAGSRLTVL.

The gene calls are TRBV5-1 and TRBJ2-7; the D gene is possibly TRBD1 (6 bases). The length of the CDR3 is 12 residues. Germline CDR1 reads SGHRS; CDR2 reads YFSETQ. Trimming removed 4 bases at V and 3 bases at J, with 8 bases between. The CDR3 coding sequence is TGCGCCAGCAGCCTAGGGGGCTACGAGCAGTACTTC. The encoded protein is CASSLGGYEQYF.

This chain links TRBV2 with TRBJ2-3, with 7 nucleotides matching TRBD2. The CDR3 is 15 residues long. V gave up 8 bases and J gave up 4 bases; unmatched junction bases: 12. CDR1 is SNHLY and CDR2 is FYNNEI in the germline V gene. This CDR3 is CASRRLASTADTQYF. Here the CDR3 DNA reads TGTGCCAGCCGCAGACTAGCCTCGACGGCAGATACGCAGTATTTT. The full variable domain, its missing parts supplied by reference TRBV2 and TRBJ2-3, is EPEVTQTPSHQVTQMGQEVILRCVPISNHLYFYWYRQILGQKVEFLVSFYNNEISEKSEIFDDQFSVERPDGSNFTLKIRSTKLEDSAMYFCASRRLASTADTQYFGPGTRLTVL.

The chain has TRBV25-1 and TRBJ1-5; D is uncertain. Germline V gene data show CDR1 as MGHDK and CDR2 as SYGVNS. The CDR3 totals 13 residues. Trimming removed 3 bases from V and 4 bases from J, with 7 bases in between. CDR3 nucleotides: TGTGCCAGCAGTGATAGCCTTAATCAGCCCCAGCATTTT. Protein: CASSDSLNQPQHF. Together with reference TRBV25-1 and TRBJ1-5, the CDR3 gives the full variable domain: EADIYQTPRYLVIGTGKKITLECSQTMGHDKMYWYQQDPGMELHLIHYSYGVNSTEKGDLSSESTVSRIRTEHFPLTLESARPSHTSQYLCASSDSLNQPQHFGDGTRLSIL.

The CDR3: CASSIVAWGDQPQHF. Here the CDR3 DNA reads TGTGCCAGTAGTATAGTCGCTTGGGGCGATCAGCCCCAGCATTTT. V gene TRBV19 combines with J gene TRBJ1-5, with D possibly being TRBD1 (5 bases). CDR1 is LNHDA and CDR2 is SQIVND in the germline V gene (reference sequence). The V gene lost 1 base and the J gene lost 5 bases, with 12 bases spanning the gap. The CDR3 runs 15 residues.

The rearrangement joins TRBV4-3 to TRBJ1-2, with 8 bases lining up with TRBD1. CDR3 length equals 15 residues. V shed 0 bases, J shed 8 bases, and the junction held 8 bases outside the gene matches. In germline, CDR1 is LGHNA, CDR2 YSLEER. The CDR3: CASSQERTGYLGYTF. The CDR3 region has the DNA TGCGCCAGCAGCCAAGAAAGGACAGGGTATTTGGGCTACACCTTC.

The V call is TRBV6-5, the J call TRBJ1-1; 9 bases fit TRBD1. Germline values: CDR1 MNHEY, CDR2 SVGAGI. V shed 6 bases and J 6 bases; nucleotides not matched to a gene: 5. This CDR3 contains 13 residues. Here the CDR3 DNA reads TGTGCCAGCAGGAACACAGGGGGCCCTGAAGCTTTCTTT. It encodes CASRNTGGPEAFF.

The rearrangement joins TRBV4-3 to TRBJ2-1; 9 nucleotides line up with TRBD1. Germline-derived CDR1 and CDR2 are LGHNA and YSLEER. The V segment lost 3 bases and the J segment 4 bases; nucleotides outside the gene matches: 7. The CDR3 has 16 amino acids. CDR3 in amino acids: CASSQAGTGYYNEQFF. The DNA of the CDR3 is TGCGCCAGCAGCCAGGCCGGGACAGGGTATTACAATGAGCAGTTCTTC.

The CDR3 DNA sequence: TGTGCCAGCAGCCAAGATACATTGCATTCCTACAATGAGCAGTTCTTC. Protein: CASSQDTLHSYNEQFF. V is TRBV14 and J is TRBJ2-1; D is ambiguous. Germline values: CDR1 SGHDN, CDR2 FVKESK. Trimming stripped 0 bases from V and 1 base from J, with 10 bases between. This CDR3 has 16 residues. Based on the CDR3 plus reference TRBV14 and TRBJ2-1, the full variable domain is EAGVTQFPSHSVIEKGQTVTLRCDPISGHDNLYWYRRVMGKEIKFLLHFVKESKQDESGMPNNRFLAERTGGTYSTLKVQPAELEDSGVYFCASSQDTLHSYNEQFFGPGTRLTVL.

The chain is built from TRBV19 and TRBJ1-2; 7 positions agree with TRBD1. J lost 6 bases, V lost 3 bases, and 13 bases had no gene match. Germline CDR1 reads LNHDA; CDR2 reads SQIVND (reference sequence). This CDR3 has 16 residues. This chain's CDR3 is CASSILQGWVGNGYTF. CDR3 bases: TGTGCCAGTAGTATCCTACAGGGGTGGGTGGGGAATGGCTACACCTTC.

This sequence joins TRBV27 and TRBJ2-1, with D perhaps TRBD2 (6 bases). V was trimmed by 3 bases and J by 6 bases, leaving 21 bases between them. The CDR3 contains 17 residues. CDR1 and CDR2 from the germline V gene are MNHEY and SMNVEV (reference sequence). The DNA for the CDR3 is TGTGCCAGCAGTTTTTCGGAGGGAGAGGTTGTAGGCAATGAGCAGTTCTTC. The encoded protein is CASSFSEGEVVGNEQFF.

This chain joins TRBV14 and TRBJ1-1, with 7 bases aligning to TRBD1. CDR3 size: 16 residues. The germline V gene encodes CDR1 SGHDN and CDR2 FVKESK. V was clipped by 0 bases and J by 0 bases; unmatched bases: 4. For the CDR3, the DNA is TGTGCCAGCAGCCAAGATTTAGGGGGCATGAACACTGAAGCTTTCTTT. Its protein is CASSQDLGGMNTEAFF.

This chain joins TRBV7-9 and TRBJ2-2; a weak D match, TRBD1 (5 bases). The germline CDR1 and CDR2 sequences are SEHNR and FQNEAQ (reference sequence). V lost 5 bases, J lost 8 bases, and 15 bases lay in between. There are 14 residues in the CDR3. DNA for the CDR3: TGTGCCAGCAGCGAGACCAGGGTAGCTGGGGAGCTGTTTTTT. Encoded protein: CASSETRVAGELFF.

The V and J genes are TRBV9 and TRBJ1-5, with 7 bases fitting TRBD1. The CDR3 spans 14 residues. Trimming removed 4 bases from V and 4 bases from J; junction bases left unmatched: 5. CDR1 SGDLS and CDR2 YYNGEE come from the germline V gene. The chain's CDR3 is CASSKGQINQPQHF. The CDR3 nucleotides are TGTGCCAGCAGCAAGGGACAGATAAATCAGCCCCAGCATTTT. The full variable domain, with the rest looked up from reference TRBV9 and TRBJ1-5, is DSGVTQTPKHLITATGQRVTLRCSPRSGDLSVYWYQQSLDQGLQFLIQYYNGEERAKGNILERFSAQQFPDLHSELNLSSLELGDSALYFCASSKGQINQPQHFGDGTRLSIL.

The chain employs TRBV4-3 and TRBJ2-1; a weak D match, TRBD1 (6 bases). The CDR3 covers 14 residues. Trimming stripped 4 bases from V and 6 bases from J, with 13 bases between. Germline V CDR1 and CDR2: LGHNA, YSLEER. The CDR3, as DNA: TGCGCCAGCAGCCTAGGACTCAGGGGCAATGAGCAGTTCTTC. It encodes CASSLGLRGNEQFF.

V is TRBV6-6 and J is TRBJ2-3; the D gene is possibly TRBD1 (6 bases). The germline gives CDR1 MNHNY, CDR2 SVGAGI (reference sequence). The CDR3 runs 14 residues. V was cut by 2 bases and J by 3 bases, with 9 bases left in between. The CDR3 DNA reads TGTGCCAGCAGTTACCAGGGGAAAACAGATACGCAGTATTTT. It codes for CASSYQGKTDTQYF.

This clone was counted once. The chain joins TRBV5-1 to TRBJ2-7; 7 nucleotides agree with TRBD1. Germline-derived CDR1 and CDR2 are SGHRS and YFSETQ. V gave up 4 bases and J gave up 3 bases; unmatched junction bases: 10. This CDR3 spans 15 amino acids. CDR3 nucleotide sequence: TGCGCCAGCAGCACCAACCAGGGGGTAGGCTACGAGCAGTACTTC. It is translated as CASSTNQGVGYEQYF.

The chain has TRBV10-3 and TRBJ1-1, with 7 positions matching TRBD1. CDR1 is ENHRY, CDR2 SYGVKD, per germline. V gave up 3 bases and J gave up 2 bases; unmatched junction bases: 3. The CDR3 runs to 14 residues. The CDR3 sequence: CAISDSGGNTEAFF. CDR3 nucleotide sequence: TGTGCCATCAGTGACTCAGGGGGAAACACTGAAGCTTTCTTT.

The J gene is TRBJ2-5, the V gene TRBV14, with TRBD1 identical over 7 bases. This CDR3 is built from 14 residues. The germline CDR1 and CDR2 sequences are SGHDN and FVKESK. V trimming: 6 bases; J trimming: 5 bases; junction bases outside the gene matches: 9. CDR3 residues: CASSPRTGLETQYF. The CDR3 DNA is TGTGCCAGCAGTCCTAGGACAGGCCTGGAGACCCAGTACTTC.

The CDR3 region has the DNA TGCGCCAGCAGCTTGGTGTCGGGATTTATCTATGGCTACACCTTC. Protein product: CASSLVSGFIYGYTF. The V and J genes are TRBV5-1 and TRBJ1-2; D is undetermined. This CDR3 contains 15 residues. Trimming removed 0 bases at V and 4 bases at J, with 13 bases between. Germline CDR1 is SGHRS and CDR2 is YFSETQ.

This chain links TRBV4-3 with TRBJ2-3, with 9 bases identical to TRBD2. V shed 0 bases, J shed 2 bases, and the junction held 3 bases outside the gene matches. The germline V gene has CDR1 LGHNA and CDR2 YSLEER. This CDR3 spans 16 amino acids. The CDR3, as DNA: TGCGCCAGCAGCCAAGATAGCGGGAGCTACACAGATACGCAGTATTTT. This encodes CASSQDSGSYTDTQYF.

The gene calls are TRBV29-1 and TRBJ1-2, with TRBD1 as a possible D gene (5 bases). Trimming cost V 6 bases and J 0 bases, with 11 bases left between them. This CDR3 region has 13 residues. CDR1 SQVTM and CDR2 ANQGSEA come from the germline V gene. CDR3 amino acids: CSVGRDSNYGYTF. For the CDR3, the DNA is TGCAGCGTGGGGCGGGACTCTAACTATGGCTACACCTTC.

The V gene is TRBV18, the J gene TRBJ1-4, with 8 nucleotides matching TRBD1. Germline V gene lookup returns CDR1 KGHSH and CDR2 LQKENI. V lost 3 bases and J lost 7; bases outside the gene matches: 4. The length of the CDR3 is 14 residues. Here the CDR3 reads CASSPDRGVEKLFF. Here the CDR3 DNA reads TGTGCCAGCTCACCTGACAGGGGTGTTGAAAAACTGTTTTTT.

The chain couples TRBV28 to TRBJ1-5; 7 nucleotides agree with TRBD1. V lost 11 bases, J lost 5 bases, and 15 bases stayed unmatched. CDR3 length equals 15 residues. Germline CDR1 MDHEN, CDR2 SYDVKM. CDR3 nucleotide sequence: TGTGCCGTTCAATCCGGGACAGTTTTCGATCAGCCCCAGCATTTT. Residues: CAVQSGTVFDQPQHF.

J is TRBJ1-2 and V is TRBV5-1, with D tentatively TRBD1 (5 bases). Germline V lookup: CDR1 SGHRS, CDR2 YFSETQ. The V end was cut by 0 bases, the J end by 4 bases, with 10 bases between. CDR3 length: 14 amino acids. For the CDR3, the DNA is TGCGCCAGCAGCTTGGGGCAGGGCAGCTATGGCTACACCTTC. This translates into CASSLGQGSYGYTF.